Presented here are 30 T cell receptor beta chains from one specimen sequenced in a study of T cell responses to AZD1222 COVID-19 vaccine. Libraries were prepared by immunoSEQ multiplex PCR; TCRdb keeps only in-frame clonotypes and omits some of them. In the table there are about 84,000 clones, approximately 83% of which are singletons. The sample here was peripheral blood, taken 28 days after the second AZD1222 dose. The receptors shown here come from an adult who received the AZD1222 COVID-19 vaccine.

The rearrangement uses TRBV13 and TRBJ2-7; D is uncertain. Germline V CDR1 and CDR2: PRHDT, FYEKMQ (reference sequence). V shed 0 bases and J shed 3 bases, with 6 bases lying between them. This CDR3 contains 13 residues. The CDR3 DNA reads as TGTGCCAGCAGCTTAGGCCCAGGCTACGAGCAGTACTTC. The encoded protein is CASSLGPGYEQYF.

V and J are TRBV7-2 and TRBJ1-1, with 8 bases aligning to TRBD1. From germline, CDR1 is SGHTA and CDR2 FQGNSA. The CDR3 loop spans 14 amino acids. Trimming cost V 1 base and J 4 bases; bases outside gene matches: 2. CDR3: CASSLGTGTTEAFF. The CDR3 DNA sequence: TGTGCCAGCAGCTTAGGGACAGGGACCACTGAAGCTTTCTTT.

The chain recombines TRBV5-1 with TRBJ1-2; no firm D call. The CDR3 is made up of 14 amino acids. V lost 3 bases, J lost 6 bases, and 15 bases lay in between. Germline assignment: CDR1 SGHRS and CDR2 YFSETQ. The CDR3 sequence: CASSSADGRNGYTF. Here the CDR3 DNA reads TGCGCCAGCAGCTCCGCCGACGGGAGGAATGGCTACACCTTC.

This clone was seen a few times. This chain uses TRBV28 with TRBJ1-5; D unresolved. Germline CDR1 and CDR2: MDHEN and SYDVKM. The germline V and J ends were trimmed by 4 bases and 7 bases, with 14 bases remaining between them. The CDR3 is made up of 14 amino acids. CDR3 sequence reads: CASSYGRTRQPQHF. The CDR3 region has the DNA TGTGCCAGCAGTTATGGACGAACGAGGCAGCCCCAGCATTTT.

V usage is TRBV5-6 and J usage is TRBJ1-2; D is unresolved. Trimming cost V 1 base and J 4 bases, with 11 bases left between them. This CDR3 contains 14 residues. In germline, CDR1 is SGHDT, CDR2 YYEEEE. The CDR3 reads CASSLREIFYGYTF. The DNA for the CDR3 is TGTGCCAGCAGCTTGCGTGAAATATTCTATGGCTACACCTTC. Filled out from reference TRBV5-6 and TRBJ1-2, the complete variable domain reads DAGVTQSPTHLIKTRGQQVTLRCSPKSGHDTVSWYQQALGQGPQFIFQYYEEEERQRGNFPDRFSGHQFPNYSSELNVNALLLGDSALYLCASSLREIFYGYTFGSGTRLTVV.

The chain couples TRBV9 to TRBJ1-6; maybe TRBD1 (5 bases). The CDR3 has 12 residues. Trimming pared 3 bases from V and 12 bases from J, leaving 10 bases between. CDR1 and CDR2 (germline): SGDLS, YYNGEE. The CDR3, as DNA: TGTGCCAGCAGCGGGGGCGGGCGACCCCTCCACTTT. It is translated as CASSGGGRPLHF.

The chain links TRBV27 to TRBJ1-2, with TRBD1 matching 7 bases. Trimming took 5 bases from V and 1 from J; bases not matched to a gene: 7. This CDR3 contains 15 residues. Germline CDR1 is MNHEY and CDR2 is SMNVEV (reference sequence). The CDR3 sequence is CASSPRTGGNYGYTF. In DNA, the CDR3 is TGTGCCAGCAGTCCACGGACAGGAGGTAACTATGGCTACACCTTC.

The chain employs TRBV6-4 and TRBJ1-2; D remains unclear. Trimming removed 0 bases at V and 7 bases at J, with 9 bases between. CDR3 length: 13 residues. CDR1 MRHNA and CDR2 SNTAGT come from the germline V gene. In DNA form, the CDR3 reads TGTGCCAGCAGTGACTCGAACGGAGTTGGCTACACCTTC. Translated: CASSDSNGVGYTF.

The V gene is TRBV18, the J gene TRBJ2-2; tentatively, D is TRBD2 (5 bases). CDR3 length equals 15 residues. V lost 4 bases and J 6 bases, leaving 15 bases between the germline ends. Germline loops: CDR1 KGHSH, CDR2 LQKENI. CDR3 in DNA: TGTGCCAGCTCACTAAAAGGTGGCGGGTCCGGGGAGCTGTTTTTT. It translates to CASSLKGGGSGELFF.

CDR3 in DNA: TGTGCCACTTTAAGAGGACAGGGCGGCAATCAGCCCCAGCATTTT. This translates into CATLRGQGGNQPQHF. The rearrangement links TRBV6-5 to TRBJ1-5; 8 nucleotides align to TRBD1. Unmatched junction bases numbered 10, after V lost 10 bases and J lost 2 bases. There are 15 residues in the CDR3. The germline gives CDR1 MNHEY, CDR2 SVGAGI.

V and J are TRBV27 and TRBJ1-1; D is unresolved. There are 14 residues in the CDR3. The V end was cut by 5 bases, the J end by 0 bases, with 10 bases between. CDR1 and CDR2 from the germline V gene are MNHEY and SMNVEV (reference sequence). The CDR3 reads CASSTLEMNTEAFF. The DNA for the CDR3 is TGTGCCAGCAGTACCCTCGAGATGAACACTGAAGCTTTCTTT.

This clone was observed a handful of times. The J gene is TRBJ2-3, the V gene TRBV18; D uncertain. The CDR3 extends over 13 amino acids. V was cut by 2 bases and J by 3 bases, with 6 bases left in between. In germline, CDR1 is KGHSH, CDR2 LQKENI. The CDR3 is CASSPSETDTQYF. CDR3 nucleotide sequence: TGTGCCAGCTCACCATCGGAGACAGATACGCAGTATTTT.

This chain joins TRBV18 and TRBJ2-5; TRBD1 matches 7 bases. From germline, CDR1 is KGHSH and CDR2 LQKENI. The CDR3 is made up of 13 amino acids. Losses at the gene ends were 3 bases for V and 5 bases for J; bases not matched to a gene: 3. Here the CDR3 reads CASSPVTGETQYF. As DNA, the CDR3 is TGTGCCAGCTCACCTGTGACAGGGGAGACCCAGTACTTC.

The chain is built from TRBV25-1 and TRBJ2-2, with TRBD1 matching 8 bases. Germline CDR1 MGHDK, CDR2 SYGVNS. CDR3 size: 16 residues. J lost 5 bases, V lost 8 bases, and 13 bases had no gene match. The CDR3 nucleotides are TGTGCCAGCGGAGGGATCAGGGGGCGAGAAACCGGGGAGCTGTTTTTT. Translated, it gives CASGGIRGRETGELFF. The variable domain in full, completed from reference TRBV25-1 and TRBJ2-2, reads EADIYQTPRYLVIGTGKKITLECSQTMGHDKMYWYQQDPGMELHLIHYSYGVNSTEKGDLSSESTVSRIRTEHFPLTLESARPSHTSQYLCASGGIRGRETGELFFGEGSRLTVL.

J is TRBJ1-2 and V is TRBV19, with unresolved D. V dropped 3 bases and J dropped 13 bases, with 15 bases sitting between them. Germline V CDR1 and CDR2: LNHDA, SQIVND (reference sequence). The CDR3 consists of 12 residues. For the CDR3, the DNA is TGTGCCAGTAGTATTCCTGGGCAACAGTCCACCTTC. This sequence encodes CASSIPGQQSTF. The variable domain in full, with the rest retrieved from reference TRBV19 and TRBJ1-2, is DGGITQSPKYLFRKEGQNVTLSCEQNLNHDAMYWYRQDPGQGLRLIYYSQIVNDFQKGDIAEGYSVSREKKESFPLTVTSAQKNPTAFYLCASSIPGQQSTFGSGTRLTVV.

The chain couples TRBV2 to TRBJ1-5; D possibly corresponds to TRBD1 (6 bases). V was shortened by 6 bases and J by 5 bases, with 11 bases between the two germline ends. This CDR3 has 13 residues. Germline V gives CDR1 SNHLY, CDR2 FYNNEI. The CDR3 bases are TGTGCCAGCAGGCGGGAGGGGGATCAGCCCCAGCATTTT. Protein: CASRREGDQPQHF.

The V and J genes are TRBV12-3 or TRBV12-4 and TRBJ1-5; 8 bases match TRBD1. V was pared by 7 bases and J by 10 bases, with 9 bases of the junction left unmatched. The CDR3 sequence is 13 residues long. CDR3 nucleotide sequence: TGTGCCAGCACGCAGGGGGCCGGAGGTCCCCAGCATTTT. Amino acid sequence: CASTQGAGGPQHF.

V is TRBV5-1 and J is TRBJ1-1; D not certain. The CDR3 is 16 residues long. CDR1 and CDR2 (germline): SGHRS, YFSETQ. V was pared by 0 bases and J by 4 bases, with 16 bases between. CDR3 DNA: TGCGCCAGCAGCTTGGAGCAGGTTAGATTAGGCACTGAAGCTTTCTTT. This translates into CASSLEQVRLGTEAFF. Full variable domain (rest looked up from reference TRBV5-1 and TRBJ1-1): KAGVTQTPRYLIKTRGQQVTLSCSPISGHRSVSWYQQTPGQGLQFLFEYFSETQRNKGNFPGRFSGRQFSNSRSEMNVSTLELGDSALYLCASSLEQVRLGTEAFFGQGTRLTVV.

The CDR3 protein is CSVGQDGNTIYF. The CDR3 bases are TGCAGCGTTGGGCAGGATGGAAACACCATATATTTT. The V call is TRBV29-1, the J call TRBJ1-3; D is unclear. CDR1 is SQVTM, CDR2 ANQGSEA, per germline. The CDR3 is 12 residues long. Deletions cut 4 bases from V and 3 bases from J, with 7 bases between.

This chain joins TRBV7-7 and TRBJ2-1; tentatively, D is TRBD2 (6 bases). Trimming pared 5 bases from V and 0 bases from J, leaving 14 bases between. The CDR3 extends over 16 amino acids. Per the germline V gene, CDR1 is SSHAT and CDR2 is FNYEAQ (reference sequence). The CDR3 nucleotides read TGTGCCAGCAGCCGGGAGTTTGATAGCTCCTACAATGAGCAGTTCTTC. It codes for CASSREFDSSYNEQFF.

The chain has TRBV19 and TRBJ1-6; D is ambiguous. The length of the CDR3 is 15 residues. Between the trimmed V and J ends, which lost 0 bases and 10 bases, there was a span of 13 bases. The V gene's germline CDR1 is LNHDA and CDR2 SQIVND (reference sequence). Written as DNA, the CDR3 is TGTGCCAGTAGTATAGACGCAGCATATCCATCACCCCTCCACTTT. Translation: CASSIDAAYPSPLHF.

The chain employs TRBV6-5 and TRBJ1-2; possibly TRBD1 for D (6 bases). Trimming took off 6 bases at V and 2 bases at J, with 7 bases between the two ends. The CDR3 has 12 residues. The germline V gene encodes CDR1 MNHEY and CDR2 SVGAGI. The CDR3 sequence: CASRQGNYGYTF. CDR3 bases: TGTGCCAGCAGGCAGGGGAACTATGGCTACACCTTC.

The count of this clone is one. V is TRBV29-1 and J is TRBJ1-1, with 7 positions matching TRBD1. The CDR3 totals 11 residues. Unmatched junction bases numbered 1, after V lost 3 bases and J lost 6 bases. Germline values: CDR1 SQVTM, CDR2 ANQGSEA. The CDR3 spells CSVDRGAEAFF. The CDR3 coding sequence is TGCAGCGTTGACAGGGGGGCTGAAGCTTTCTTT.

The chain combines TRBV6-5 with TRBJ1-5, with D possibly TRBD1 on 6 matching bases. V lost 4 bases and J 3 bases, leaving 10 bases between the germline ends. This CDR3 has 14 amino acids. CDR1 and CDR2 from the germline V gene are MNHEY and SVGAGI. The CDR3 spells CASSFGQFNQPQHF. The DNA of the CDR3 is TGTGCCAGCAGTTTTGGACAGTTCAATCAGCCCCAGCATTTT.

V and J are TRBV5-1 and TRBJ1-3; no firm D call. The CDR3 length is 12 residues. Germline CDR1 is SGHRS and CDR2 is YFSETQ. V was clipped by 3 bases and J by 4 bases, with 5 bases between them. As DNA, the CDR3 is TGCGCCAGCAGCTCCGACGGAAACACCATATATTTT. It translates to CASSSDGNTIYF. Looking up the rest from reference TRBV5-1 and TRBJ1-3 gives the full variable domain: KAGVTQTPRYLIKTRGQQVTLSCSPISGHRSVSWYQQTPGQGLQFLFEYFSETQRNKGNFPGRFSGRQFSNSRSEMNVSTLELGDSALYLCASSSDGNTIYFGEGSWLTVV.

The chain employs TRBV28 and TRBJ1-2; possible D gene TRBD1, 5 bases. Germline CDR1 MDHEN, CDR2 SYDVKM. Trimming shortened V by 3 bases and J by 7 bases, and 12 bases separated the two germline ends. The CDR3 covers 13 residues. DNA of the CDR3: TGTGCCAGCAGTTTGCGGGGGTCGCGTGGCTACACCTTC. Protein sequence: CASSLRGSRGYTF.

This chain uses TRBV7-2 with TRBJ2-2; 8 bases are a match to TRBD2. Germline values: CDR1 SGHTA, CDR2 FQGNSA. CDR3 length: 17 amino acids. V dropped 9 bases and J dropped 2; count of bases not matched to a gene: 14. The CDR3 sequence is CASMGAGGPTNTGELFF. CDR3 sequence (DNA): TGTGCCAGTATGGGGGCGGGGGGCCCCACTAACACCGGGGAGCTGTTTTTT.

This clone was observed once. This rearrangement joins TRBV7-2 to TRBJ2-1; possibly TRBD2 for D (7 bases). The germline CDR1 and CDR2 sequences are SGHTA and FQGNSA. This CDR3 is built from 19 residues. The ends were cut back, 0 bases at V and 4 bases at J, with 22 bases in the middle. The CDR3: CASSLAMGVAAGAYNEQFF. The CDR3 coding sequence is TGTGCCAGCAGCTTAGCGATGGGGGTAGCGGCGGGGGCATACAATGAGCAGTTCTTC.

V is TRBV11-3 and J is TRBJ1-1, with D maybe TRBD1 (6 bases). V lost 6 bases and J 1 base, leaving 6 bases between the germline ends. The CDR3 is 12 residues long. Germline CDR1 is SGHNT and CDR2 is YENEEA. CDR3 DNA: TGTGCCAGCAGGACAGGGAACACTGAAGCTTTCTTT. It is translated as CASRTGNTEAFF.

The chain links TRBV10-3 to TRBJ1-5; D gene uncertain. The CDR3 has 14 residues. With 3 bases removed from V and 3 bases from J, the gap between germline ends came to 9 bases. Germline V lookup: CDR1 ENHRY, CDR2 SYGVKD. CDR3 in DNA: TGTGCCATCAGTGAAGGAGGGAACAATCAGCCCCAGCATTTT. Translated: CAISEGGNNQPQHF.